This T cell receptor beta chain emerged from a study of immunodeficiency (dated by TCRdb to about 2019). Context from the whole study: Repertoire analysis was performed to search for VDJ recombination defects and oligoclonality. Study-wide findings and limitations: Entropy comparisons showed n=3 (open circles) for patients versus healthy controls; a thymic development effect was only suggested as possible. Based on top-100 and total clonotype frequencies, severe oligoclonality showed up in patient CD8+ T cells, whereas patient CD4+ T cells did not show severe oligoclonality. Restricted TRB V-J pairing and lower productive entropy were observed in patient CD8+ T cells compared with control CD8+ T cells.

With regard to this clone: It lacks a known antigen. Per-nucleotide qualities are absent, and no much larger clonotype sits a single base away.

Genomic DNA was extracted using the QIAamp DNA Blood Mini Kit and was submitted for immunoSEQ repertoire analysis. Multiplex PCR was used to amplify CDR3 regions from a standard amount of genomic DNA template. The PCR products underwent sequencing on an Illumina platform. Per the original workflow: Sequences were mapped to a reference, using V, D and J gene definitions from IMGT. To get rid of PCR and sequencing errors, closely related sequences were merged using a nearest-neighbor clustering algorithm. V, D and J usage was examined in productive unique and total sequences using ImmunoSEQ Analyzer tools along with R version 3.6.1. TCRdb retrieved this table from immuneACCESS and kept in-frame rearrangements only. Not all clones are present; in checked studies, unresolved V genes account for under half, and no reason is known for the remainder. The D gene and trimming were derived from the DNA, and the V and J assignments and clone size from that table. The table for this sample lists around 3,500 clones; about 88% of them were counted only once. The top ten clonotypes cover around 13% of the sample.

For CDR1 and CDR2, the germline V gene lists MDHEN and SYDVKM. The CDR3 has 16 amino acids, counting the end cysteine and phenylalanine. Solely the CDR3 DNA is kept, with 48 bases framed from the first base. V is cut by 5 bases and J by 1 base, and the space between the germline ends is 14 bases. CD3+CD8+ T cells were sorted from fresh PBMCs before TCR sequencing. The TCR sequence derives from a human donor in good health. Sequencing input: CD8+ T cells from blood. Recombination joined TRBV28 with TRBJ2-2; the D call is tentative, TRBD1 or TRBD2, as each matches 5 bases. Read as DNA, the sequence is TGTGCCAGCAGTCCTCCGGGACCCTTGAACACCGGGGAGCTGTTTTTT. Its translation reads: CASSPPGPLNTGELFF.